This T cell receptor beta chain stems from a study of T-cell reconstitution after alpha-beta-depleted transplantation in children. The study, taken as a whole, reports: T-cell numbers and diversity, one year after transplant, stemmed largely from T cells that were newly produced. There were reportedly several hundred expanded graft clones from which alpha-beta T cells came about two months after transplant. Some patients' high day-60 TCRbeta diversity was attributed to recipient cells surviving conditioning.

The TCRbeta library incorporated unique molecular identifiers. MiXCR, applied by TCRdb to the PCR reads, yields one record per CDR3 protein. This sample has around 700,000 distinct CDR3 sequences, with roughly 13% found just once. The table lists this clonotype with many counts. Its antigen is currently unknown. This CDR3 is 16 amino acids long. Germline V lookup: CDR1 LGHNA, CDR2 YNFKEQ. The germline V and J ends were trimmed by 4 bases and 3 bases, with 18 bases remaining between them. The input for sequencing was PBMCs, taken before TCRalphabeta/CD19-depleted stem cell transplant. The receptor was isolated from a girl aged 2 to 9 with congenital amegakaryocytic thrombocytopenia, due to receive a stem cell transplant. J is TRBJ2-5 and V is TRBV4-2; maybe TRBD2 (6 bases). In DNA, the CDR3 is TGTGCCAGCAGCCTAAATCCGTGGACTAAAGAAGAGACCCAGTACTTC. The encoded protein is CASSLNPWTKEETQYF.